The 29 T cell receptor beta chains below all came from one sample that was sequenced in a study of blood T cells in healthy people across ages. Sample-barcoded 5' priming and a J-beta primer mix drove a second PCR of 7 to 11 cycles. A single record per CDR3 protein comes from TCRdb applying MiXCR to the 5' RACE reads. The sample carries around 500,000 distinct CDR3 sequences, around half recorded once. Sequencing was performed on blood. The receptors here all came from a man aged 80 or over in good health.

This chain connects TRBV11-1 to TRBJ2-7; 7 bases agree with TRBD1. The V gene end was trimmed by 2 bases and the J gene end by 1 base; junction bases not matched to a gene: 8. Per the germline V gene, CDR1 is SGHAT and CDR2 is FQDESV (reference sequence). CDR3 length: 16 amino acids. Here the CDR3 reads CASSLSTAGGSYEQYF. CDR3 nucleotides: TGTGCCAGCAGCTTATCCACGGCAGGGGGTTCCTACGAGCAGTACTTC.

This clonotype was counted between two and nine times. The CDR3 here is CSARETGDSPLHF. The CDR3 bases are TGCAGTGCTAGAGAAACAGGGGATTCACCCCTCCACTTT. The V and J genes are TRBV20-1 and TRBJ1-6; 7 nucleotides agree with TRBD1. Trimming cost V 0 bases and J 8 bases; bases outside gene matches: 1. From germline, CDR1 is DFQATT and CDR2 SNEGSKA (reference sequence). CDR3 length: 13 residues.

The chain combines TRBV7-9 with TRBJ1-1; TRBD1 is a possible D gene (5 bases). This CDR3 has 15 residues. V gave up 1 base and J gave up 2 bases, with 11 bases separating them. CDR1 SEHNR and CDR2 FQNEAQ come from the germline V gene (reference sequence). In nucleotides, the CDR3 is TGTGCCAGCAGCTTAGTCAGGGACGGCAACACTGAAGCTTTCTTT. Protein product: CASSLVRDGNTEAFF.

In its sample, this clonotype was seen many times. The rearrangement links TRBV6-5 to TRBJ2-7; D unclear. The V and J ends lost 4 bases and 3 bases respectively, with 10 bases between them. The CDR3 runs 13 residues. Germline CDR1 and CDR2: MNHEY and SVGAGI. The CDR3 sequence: CASSLGVFYEQYF. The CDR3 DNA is TGTGCCAGCAGTTTAGGAGTTTTCTACGAGCAGTACTTC.

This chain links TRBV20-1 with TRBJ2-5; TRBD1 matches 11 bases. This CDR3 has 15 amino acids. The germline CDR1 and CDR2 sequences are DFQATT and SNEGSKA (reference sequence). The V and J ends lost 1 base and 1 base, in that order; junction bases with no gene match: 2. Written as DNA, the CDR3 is TGCAGTGCTAGAGGAGGACAGGGGGCCCAAGAGACCCAGTACTTC. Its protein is CSARGGQGAQETQYF.

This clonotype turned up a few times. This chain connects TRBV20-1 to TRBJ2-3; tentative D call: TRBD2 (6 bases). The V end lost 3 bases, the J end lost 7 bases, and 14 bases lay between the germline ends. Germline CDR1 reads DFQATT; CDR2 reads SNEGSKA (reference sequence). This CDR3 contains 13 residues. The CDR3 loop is CSARSSGGNTQYF. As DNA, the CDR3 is TGCAGTGCTAGGTCCTCCGGGGGAAATACGCAGTATTTT.

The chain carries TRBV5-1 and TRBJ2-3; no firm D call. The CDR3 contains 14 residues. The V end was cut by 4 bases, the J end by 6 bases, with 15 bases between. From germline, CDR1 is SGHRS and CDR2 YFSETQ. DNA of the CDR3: TGCGCCAGCAGCCCCTCCCAAATTGGCGATACGCAGTATTTT. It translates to CASSPSQIGDTQYF. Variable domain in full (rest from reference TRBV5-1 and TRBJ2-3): KAGVTQTPRYLIKTRGQQVTLSCSPISGHRSVSWYQQTPGQGLQFLFEYFSETQRNKGNFPGRFSGRQFSNSRSEMNVSTLELGDSALYLCASSPSQIGDTQYFGPGTRLTVL.

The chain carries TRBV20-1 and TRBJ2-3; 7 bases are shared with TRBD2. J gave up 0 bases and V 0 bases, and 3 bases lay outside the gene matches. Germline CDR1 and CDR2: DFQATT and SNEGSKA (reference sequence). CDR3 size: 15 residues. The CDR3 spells CSARETSRSTDTQYF. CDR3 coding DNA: TGCAGTGCTAGAGAGACTAGCCGTAGCACAGATACGCAGTATTTT.

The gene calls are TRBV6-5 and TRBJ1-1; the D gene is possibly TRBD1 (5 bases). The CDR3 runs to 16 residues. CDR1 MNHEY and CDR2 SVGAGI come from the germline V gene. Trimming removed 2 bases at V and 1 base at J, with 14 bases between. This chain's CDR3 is CASSYRGVDGNTEAFF. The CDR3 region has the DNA TGTGCCAGCAGTTACCGGGGGGTCGACGGGAACACTGAAGCTTTCTTT.

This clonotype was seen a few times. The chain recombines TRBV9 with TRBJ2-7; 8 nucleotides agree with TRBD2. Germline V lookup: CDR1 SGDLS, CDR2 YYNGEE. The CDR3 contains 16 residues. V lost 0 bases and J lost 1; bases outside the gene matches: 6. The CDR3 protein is CASSVVLADRSYEQYF. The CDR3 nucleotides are TGTGCCAGCAGCGTAGTACTAGCGGACCGTTCCTACGAGCAGTACTTC.

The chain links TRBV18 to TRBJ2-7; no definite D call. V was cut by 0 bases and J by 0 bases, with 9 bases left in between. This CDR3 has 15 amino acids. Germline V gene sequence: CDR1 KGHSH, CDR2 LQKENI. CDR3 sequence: CASSPPAETSYEQYF. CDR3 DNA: TGTGCCAGCTCACCACCAGCCGAAACCTCCTACGAGCAGTACTTC.

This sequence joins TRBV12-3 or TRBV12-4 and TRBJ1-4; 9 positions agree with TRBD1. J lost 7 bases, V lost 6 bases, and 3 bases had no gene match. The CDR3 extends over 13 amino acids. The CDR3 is CASRTGGGEKLFF. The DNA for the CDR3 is TGTGCCAGCAGAACAGGGGGCGGTGAAAAACTGTTTTTT.

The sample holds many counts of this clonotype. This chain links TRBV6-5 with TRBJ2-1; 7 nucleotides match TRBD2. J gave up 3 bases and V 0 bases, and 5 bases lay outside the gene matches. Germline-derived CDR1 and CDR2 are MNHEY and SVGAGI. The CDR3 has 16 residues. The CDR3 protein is CASSYSPSGLYNEQFF. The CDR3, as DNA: TGTGCCAGCAGTTACTCCCCTAGCGGCCTCTACAATGAGCAGTTCTTC.

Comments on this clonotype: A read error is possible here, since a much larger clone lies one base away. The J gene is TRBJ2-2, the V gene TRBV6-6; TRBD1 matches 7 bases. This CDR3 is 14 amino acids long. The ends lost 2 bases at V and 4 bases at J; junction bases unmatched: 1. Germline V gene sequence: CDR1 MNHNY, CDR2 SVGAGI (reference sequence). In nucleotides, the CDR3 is TGTGCCAGCAGTTACGGGGACAGCACCGGGGAGCTGTTTTTT. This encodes CASSYGDSTGELFF.

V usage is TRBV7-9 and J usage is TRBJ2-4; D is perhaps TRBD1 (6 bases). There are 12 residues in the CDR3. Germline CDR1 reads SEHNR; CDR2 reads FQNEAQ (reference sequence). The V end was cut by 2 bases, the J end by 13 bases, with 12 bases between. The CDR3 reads CASSLNTGSQYF. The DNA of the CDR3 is TGTGCCAGCAGCTTAAATACAGGGTCGCAGTACTTC.

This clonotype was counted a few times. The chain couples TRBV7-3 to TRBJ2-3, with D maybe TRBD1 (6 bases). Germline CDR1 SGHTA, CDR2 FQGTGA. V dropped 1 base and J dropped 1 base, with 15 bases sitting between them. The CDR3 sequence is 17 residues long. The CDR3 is CASSLMGRDTRTDTQYF. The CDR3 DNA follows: TGTGCCAGCAGCTTAATGGGCCGGGACACCCGCACAGATACGCAGTATTTT.

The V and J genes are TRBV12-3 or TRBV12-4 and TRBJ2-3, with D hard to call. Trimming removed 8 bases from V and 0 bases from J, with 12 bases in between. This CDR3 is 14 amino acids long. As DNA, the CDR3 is TGTGCCAGCGATTACGGCGGTAGCACAGATACGCAGTATTTT. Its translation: CASDYGGSTDTQYF.

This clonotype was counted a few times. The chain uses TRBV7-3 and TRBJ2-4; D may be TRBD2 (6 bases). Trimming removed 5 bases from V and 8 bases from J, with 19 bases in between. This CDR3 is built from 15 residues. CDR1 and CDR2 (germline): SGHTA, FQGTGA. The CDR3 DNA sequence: TGTGCCAGCAGCACCCAAGGCGGGGCTGCAGACATTCAGTACTTC. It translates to CASSTQGGAADIQYF.

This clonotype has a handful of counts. The CDR3 region is CASSHSGTSSTDTQYF. CDR3 nucleotides: TGTGCCAGCAGCCACTCCGGGACTAGTAGCACAGATACGCAGTATTTT. V gene TRBV7-2 combines with J gene TRBJ2-3; 8 bases agree with TRBD2. The CDR3 is 16 amino acids. The germline V gene has CDR1 SGHTA and CDR2 FQGNSA. V shed 5 bases, J shed 0 bases, and the junction held 7 bases outside the gene matches.

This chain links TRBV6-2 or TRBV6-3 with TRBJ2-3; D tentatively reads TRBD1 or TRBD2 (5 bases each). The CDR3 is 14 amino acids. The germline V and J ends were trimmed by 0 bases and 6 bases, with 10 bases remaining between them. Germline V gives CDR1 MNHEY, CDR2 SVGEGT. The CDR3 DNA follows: TGTGCCAGCAGTTACTCGAGGGACCGGGATACGCAGTATTTT. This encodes CASSYSRDRDTQYF.

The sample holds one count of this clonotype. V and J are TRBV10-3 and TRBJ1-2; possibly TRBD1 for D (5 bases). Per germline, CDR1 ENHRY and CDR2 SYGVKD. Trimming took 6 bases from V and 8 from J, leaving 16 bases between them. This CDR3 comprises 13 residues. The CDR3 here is CAISPPGDSGYTF. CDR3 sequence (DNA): TGTGCCATCAGCCCCCCGGGGGATAGCGGCTACACCTTC.

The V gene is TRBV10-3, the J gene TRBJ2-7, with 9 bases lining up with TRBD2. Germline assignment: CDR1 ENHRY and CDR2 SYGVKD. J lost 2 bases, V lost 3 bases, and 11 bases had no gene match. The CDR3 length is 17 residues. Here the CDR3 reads CAISEIAGVVPAYEQYF. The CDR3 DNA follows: TGTGCCATCAGTGAAATAGCGGGAGTCGTGCCCGCCTACGAGCAGTACTTC.

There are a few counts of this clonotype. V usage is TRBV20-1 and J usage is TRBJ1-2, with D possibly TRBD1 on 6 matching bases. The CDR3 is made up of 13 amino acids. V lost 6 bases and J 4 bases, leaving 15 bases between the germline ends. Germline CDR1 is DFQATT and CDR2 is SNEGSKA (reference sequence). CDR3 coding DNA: TGCAGTGCACCACAGGGAGGGCCCTATGGCTACACCTTC. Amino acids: CSAPQGGPYGYTF.

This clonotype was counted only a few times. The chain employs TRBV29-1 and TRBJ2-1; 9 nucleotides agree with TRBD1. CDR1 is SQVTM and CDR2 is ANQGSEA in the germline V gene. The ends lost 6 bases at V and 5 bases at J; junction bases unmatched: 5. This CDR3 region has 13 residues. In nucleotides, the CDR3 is TGCAGCGTCGCCGGGACAGGGAACAATGAGCAGTTCTTC. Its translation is CSVAGTGNNEQFF.

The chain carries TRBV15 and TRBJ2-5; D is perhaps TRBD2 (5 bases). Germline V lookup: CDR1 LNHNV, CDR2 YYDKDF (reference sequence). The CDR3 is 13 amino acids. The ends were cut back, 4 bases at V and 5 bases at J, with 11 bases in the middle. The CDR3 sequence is CATSIVREETQYF. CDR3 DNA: TGTGCCACCAGCATTGTGAGGGAGGAGACCCAGTACTTC.

CDR3 sequence (DNA): TGTGCCAGCAGCTTGCAACAGGGACGGTCTGGGGCCAACGTCCTGACTTTC. Amino acids: CASSLQQGRSGANVLTF. This chain connects TRBV5-5 to TRBJ2-6, with a weak D call TRBD1 (6 bases). V was shortened by 1 base and J by 1 base, with 12 bases between the two germline ends. CDR1 is SGHKS and CDR2 is YYEKEE in the germline V gene (reference sequence). There are 17 residues in the CDR3.

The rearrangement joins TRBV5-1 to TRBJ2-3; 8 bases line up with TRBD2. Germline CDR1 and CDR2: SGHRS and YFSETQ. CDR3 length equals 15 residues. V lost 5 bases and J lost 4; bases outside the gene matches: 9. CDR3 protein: CASSSSGRAADTQYF. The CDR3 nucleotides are TGCGCCAGCAGTTCCAGCGGGAGAGCAGCAGATACGCAGTATTTT. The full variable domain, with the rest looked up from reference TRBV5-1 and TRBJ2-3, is KAGVTQTPRYLIKTRGQQVTLSCSPISGHRSVSWYQQTPGQGLQFLFEYFSETQRNKGNFPGRFSGRQFSNSRSEMNVSTLELGDSALYLCASSSSGRAADTQYFGPGTRLTVL.

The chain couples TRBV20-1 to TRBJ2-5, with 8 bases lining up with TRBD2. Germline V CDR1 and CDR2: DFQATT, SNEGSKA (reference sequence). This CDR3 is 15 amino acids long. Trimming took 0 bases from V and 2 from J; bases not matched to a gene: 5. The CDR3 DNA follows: TGCAGTGCTAGAGATCAAGCGGGGGTTCAAGAGACCCAGTACTTC. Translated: CSARDQAGVQETQYF.

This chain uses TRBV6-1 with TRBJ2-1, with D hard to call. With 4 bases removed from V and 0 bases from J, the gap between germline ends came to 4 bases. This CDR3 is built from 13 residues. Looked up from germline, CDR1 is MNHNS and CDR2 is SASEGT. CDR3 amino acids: CASSGFSYNEQFF. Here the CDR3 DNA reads TGTGCCAGCAGTGGATTCTCCTACAATGAGCAGTTCTTC.